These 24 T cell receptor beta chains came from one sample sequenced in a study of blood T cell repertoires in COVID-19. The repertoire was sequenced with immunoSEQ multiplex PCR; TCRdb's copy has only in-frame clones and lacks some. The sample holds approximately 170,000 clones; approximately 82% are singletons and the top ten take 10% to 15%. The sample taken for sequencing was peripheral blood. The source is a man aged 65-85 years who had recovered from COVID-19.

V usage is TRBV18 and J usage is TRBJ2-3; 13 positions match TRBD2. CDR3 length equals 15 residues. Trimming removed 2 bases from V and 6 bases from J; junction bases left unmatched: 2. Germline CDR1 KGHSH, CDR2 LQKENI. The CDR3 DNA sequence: TGTGCCAGCTCACCAACTAGCGGGAGGGCGGATACGCAGTATTTT. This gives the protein CASSPTSGRADTQYF.

CDR3 in DNA: TGCGCCAGCAGCTTTAGCGGGAGCCTACTAGAGACCCAGTACTTC. Its translation is CASSFSGSLLETQYF. The chain recombines TRBV5-1 with TRBJ2-5; the match to TRBD2 covers 9 bases. J gave up 4 bases and V 2 bases, and 6 bases lay outside the gene matches. Germline loops: CDR1 SGHRS, CDR2 YFSETQ. The CDR3 loop spans 15 amino acids.

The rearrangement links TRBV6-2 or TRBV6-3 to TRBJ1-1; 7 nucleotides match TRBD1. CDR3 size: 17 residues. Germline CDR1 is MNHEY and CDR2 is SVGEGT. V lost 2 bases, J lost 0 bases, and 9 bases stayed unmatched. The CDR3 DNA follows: TGTGCCAGCAGTTACCAAGACAGGGACGTCATGAACACTGAAGCTTTCTTT. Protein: CASSYQDRDVMNTEAFF.

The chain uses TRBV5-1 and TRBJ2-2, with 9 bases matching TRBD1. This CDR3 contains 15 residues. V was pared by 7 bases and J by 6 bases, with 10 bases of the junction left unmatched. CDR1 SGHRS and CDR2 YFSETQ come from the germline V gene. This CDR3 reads CASGPSRQGAGELFF. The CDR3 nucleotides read TGCGCCAGCGGACCGAGTCGACAGGGGGCCGGGGAGCTGTTTTTT.

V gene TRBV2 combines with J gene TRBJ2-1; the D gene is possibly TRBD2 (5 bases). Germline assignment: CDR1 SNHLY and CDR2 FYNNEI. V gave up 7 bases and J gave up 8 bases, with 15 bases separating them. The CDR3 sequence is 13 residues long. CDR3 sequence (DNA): TGTGCCAGCAAGTCTGGGAGTCTGTATGAGCAGTTCTTC. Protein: CASKSGSLYEQFF.

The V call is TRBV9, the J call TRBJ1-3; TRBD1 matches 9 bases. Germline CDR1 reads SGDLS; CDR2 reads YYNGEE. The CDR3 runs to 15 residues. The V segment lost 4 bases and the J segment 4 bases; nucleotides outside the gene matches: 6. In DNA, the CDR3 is TGTGCCAGCAGCCCGAGACAGGGGGAAGGAAACACCATATATTTT. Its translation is CASSPRQGEGNTIYF.

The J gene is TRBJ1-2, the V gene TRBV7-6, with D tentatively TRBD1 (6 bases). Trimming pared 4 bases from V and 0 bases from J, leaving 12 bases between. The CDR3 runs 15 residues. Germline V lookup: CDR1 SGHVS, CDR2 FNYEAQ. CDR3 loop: CASSSGVSPNYGYTF. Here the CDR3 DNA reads TGTGCCAGCAGCTCAGGGGTTAGCCCTAACTATGGCTACACCTTC. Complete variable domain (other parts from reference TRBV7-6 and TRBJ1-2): GAGVSQSPRYKVTKRGQDVALRCDPISGHVSLYWYRQALGQGPEFLTYFNYEAQQDKSGLPNDRFSAERPEGSISTLTIQRTEQRDSAMYRCASSSGVSPNYGYTFGSGTRLTVV.

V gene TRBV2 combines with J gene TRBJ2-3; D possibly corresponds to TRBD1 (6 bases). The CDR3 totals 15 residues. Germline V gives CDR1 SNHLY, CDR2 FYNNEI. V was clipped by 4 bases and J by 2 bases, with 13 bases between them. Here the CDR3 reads CASSALGQHTDTQYF. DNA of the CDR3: TGTGCCAGCAGTGCCCTCGGACAGCACACAGATACGCAGTATTTT.

The CDR3 DNA reads TGTGCCAGCAGCCCCGCCCAGGGGGCCCATGAGCAGTTCTTC. As protein: CASSPAQGAHEQFF. The J gene is TRBJ2-1, the V gene TRBV7-9; 8 bases fit TRBD1. The V gene's germline CDR1 is SEHNR and CDR2 FQNEAQ (reference sequence). Unmatched junction bases numbered 8, after V lost 5 bases and J lost 8 bases. CDR3 length: 14 amino acids.

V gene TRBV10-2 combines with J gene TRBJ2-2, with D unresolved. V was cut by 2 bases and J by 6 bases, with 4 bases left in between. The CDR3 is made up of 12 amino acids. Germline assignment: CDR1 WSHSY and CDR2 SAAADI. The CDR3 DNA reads TGCGCCAGCAGTGAGATCGCCGGGGAGCTGTTTTTT. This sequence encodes CASSEIAGELFF.

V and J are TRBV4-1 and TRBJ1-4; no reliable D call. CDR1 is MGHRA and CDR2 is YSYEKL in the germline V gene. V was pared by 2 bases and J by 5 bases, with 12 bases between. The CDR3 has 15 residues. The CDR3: CASSQPEMLNEKLFF. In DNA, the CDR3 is TGCGCCAGCAGCCAACCCGAGATGTTAAATGAAAAACTGTTTTTT.

The CDR3 sequence is CASSGTNYGYTF. In nucleotides, the CDR3 is TGTGCCAGCAGCGGGACAAACTATGGCTACACCTTC. V and J are TRBV27 and TRBJ1-2, with D perhaps matching TRBD1 (6 bases). V lost 6 bases and J 2 bases, leaving 7 bases between the germline ends. The CDR3 totals 12 residues. Germline assignment: CDR1 MNHEY and CDR2 SMNVEV (reference sequence).

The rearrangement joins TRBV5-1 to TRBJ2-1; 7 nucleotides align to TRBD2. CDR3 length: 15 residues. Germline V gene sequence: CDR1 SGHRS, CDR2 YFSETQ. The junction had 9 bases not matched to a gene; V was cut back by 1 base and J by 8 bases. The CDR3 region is CASSLSAGDLYEQFF. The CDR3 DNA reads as TGCGCCAGCAGCTTGAGTGCGGGAGATTTATATGAGCAGTTCTTC.

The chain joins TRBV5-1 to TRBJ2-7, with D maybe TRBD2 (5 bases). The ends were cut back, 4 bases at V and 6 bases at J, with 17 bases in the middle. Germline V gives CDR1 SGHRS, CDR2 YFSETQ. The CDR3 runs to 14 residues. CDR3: CASSLTRAEGEQYF. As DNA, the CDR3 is TGCGCCAGCAGCCTGACACGGGCAGAGGGCGAGCAGTACTTC.

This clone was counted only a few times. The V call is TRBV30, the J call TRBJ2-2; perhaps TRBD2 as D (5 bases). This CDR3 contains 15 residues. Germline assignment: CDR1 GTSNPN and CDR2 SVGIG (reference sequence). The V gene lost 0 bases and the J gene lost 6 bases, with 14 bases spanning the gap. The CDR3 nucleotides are TGTGCCTGGAGTGTACCTGGGAGAGGGCCCGGGGAGCTGTTTTTT. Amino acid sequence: CAWSVPGRGPGELFF.

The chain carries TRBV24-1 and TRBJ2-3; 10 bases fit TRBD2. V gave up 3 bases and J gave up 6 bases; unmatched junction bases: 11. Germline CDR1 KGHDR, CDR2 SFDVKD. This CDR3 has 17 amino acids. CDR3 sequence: CATSDLPASGRIDTQYF. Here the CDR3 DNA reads TGTGCCACCAGTGATCTTCCGGCTAGCGGGAGAATCGATACGCAGTATTTT.

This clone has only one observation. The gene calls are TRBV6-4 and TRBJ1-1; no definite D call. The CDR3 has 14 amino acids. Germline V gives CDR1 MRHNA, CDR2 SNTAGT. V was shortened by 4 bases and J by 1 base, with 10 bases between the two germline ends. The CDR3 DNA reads TGTGCCAGCAGTGCCGCGGCGGGGAACACTGAAGCTTTCTTT. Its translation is CASSAAAGNTEAFF.

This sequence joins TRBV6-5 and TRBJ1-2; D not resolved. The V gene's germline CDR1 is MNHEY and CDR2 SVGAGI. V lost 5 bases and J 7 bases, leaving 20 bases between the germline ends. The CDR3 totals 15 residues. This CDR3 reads CASSPFVASSGGYTF. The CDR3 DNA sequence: TGTGCCAGCAGTCCCTTTGTGGCCTCCTCGGGTGGCTACACCTTC.

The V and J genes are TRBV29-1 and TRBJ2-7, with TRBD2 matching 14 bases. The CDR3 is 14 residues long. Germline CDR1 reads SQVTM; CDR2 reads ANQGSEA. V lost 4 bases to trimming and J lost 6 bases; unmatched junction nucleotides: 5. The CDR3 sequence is CSVAIGTSGSEQYF. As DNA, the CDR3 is TGCAGCGTTGCAATAGGGACTAGCGGGAGCGAGCAGTACTTC.

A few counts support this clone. CDR3 protein: CASSPRGLQNTGELFF. The CDR3 DNA follows: TGTGCCAGCAGTCCCAGGGGTCTACAGAACACCGGGGAGCTGTTTTTT. This chain joins TRBV6-6 and TRBJ2-2; possible D gene TRBD1, 6 bases. V gave up 5 bases and J gave up 1 base, with 14 bases separating them. CDR3 length: 16 amino acids. Germline CDR1 and CDR2: MNHNY and SVGAGI (reference sequence).

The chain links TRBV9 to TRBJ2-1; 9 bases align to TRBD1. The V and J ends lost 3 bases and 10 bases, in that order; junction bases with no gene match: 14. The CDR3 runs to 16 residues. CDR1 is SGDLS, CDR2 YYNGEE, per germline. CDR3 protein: CASSAQQGAWYGEQFF. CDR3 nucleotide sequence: TGTGCCAGCAGCGCCCAACAGGGGGCATGGTACGGGGAGCAGTTCTTC.

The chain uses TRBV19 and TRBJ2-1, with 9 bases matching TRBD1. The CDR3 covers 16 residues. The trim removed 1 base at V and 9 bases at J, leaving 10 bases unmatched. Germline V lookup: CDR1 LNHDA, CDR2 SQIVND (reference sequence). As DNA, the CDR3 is TGTGCCAGTAGTATAGGCGTGACAGGGGGATTAGGTGAGCAGTTCTTC. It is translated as CASSIGVTGGLGEQFF.

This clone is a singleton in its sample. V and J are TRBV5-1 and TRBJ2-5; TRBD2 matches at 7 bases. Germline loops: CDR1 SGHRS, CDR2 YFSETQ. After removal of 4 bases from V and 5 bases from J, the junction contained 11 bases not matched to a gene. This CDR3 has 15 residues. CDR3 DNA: TGCGCCAGCAGCCCGGGGGGTATGGCCTTGGAGACCCAGTACTTC. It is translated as CASSPGGMALETQYF.

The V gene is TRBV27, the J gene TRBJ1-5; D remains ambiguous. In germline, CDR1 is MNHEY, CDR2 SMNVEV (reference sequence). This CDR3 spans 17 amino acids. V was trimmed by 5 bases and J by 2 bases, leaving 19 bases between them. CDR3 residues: CASSKRPLPRGNQPQHF. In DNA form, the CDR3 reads TGTGCCAGCAGTAAAAGACCTCTTCCCCGGGGCAATCAGCCCCAGCATTTT.